Shown below are 9 T cell receptor beta chains from a single sample sequenced in a study of blood T cell repertoires in COVID-19. The protocol was immunoSEQ multiplex PCR, while the TCRdb copy is restricted to in-frame clones and leaves out a portion. The sample contains about 160,000 clones, roughly 80% of which appear only once. Sequenced input: peripheral blood. These receptors were obtained from a man aged 70 or older with acute or convalescent COVID-19.

The J gene is TRBJ2-7, the V gene TRBV11-2; D is perhaps TRBD1 (7 bases). Trimming cost V 0 bases and J 2 bases, with 11 bases left between them. Germline V gene data show CDR1 as SGHAT and CDR2 as FQNNGV. The CDR3 length is 15 residues. The CDR3 protein is CASSLEAGGPYEQYF. CDR3 DNA sequence: TGTGCCAGCAGCTTAGAAGCAGGGGGGCCCTACGAGCAGTACTTC.

This chain's CDR3 is CASSESTAGRDGYTF. For the CDR3, the DNA is TGCGCCAGCAGTGAGTCGACGGCAGGGCGCGATGGCTACACCTTC. The V call is TRBV10-1, the J call TRBJ1-2; TRBD1 might be the D (5 bases). The germline gives CDR1 WNHNN, CDR2 SYGVQD (reference sequence). This CDR3 has 15 amino acids. Trimming stripped 0 bases from V and 6 bases from J, with 14 bases between.

In this sample, this clone turned up a few times. The chain is built from TRBV2 and TRBJ1-5; 9 bases line up with TRBD1. The CDR3 has 14 residues. Trimming at V came to 9 bases and at J to 0 bases, leaving 3 bases not matched to a gene. The germline V gene encodes CDR1 SNHLY and CDR2 FYNNEI. This chain's CDR3 is CASTGGDSNQPQHF. CDR3 in DNA: TGTGCCAGTACAGGGGGCGATAGCAATCAGCCCCAGCATTTT.

This clone was observed a single time. J is TRBJ2-5 and V is TRBV5-1; D uncertain. The CDR3 extends over 12 amino acids. Germline CDR1 reads SGHRS; CDR2 reads YFSETQ. V was shortened by 2 bases and J by 5 bases, with 7 bases between the two germline ends. The CDR3 reads CASSFLSETQYF. CDR3 DNA sequence: TGCGCCAGCAGCTTTTTATCCGAGACCCAGTACTTC.

Only a few counts were recorded for this clone. The chain has TRBV13 and TRBJ2-5; D not resolved. V gave up 3 bases and J gave up 4 bases, with 3 bases separating them. The germline V gene has CDR1 PRHDT and CDR2 FYEKMQ (reference sequence). The CDR3 contains 11 residues. CDR3 sequence reads: CASSFRETQYF. CDR3 nucleotides: TGTGCCAGCAGCTTTAGAGAGACCCAGTACTTC.

The gene calls are TRBV24-1 and TRBJ1-2, with unresolved D. Between the trimmed V and J ends, which lost 1 base and 2 bases, there was a span of 7 bases. The CDR3 extends over 14 amino acids. Germline V gene lookup returns CDR1 KGHDR and CDR2 SFDVKD. The CDR3 DNA sequence: TGTGCCACCAGTGATTTCCCTCTCAACTATGGCTACACCTTC. Amino acids: CATSDFPLNYGYTF.

The rearrangement joins TRBV19 to TRBJ2-3; D might be TRBD1 (6 bases). Trimming took off 5 bases at V and 2 bases at J, with 11 bases between the two ends. CDR1 and CDR2 from the germline V gene are LNHDA and SQIVND (reference sequence). This CDR3 comprises 14 residues. The CDR3 sequence: CASSVRTATDTQYF. CDR3 bases: TGTGCCAGTAGTGTCCGGACAGCCACAGATACGCAGTATTTT.

The chain has TRBV7-9 and TRBJ2-5; 9 bases are shared with TRBD1. CDR1 SEHNR and CDR2 FQNEAQ come from the germline V gene (reference sequence). There are 14 residues in the CDR3. V shed 6 bases and J 4 bases; nucleotides not matched to a gene: 6. The CDR3 loop reads CASSSTGGRETQYF. CDR3 in DNA: TGTGCCAGCAGTTCCACAGGGGGCAGAGAGACCCAGTACTTC.

The genes are TRBV7-9 and TRBJ2-2; a weak D match, TRBD2 (6 bases). V shed 1 base and J shed 0 bases, with 9 bases lying between them. CDR3 size: 16 residues. The germline V gene has CDR1 SEHNR and CDR2 FQNEAQ (reference sequence). This chain's CDR3 is CASSLGSGPNTGELFF. Here the CDR3 DNA reads TGTGCCAGCAGCTTAGGGAGCGGGCCGAACACCGGGGAGCTGTTTTTT. The full variable domain, rest sourced from reference TRBV7-9 and TRBJ2-2, is DTGVSQNPRHKITKRGQNVTFRCDPISEHNRLYWYRQTLGQGPEFLTYFQNEAQLEKSRLLSDRFSAERPKGSFSTLEIQRTEQGDSAMYLCASSLGSGPNTGELFFGEGSRLTVL.